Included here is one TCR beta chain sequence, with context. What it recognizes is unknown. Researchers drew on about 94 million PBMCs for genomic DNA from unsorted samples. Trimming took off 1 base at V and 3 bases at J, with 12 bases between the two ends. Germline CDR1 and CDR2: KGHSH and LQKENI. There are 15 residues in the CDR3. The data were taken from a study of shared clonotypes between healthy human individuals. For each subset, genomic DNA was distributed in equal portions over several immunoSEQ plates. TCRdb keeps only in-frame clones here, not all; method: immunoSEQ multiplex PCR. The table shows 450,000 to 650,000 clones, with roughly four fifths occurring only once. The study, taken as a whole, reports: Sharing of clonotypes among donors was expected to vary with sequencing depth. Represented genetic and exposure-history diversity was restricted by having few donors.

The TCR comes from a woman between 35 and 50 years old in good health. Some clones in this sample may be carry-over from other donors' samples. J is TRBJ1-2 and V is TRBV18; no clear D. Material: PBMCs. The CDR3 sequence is CASSPLSSRDYGYTF. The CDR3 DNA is TGTGCCAGCTCACCACTATCGTCTAGAGACTATGGCTACACCTTC.